One and the same sample provided the 15 T cell receptor beta chains below, sequenced in a study of human T cells and chemical hapten exposure. TCRdb processed the RACE reads anew with MiXCR; each CDR3 protein has one entry. The table includes fewer than 85,000 distinct CDR3 sequences, 10% detected once. Time point here: patch test 2, 6 weeks after DPC sensitization. Treatment: therapeutic diphenylcyclopropenone sensitization with weekly scalp DPC. Sequenced here: whole blood, sampled in connection with sensitization to the hapten diphenylcyclopropenone (DPC). The receptors shown here come from a woman aged 25 to 39 with alopecia areata. Some clones in this sample may be carry-over from other donors' samples.

Worth noting for this clonotype: One end of the junction is discordant with germline, which a read error may explain. The chain joins TRBV5-1 to TRBJ1-5; D is perhaps TRBD1 (5 bases). The CDR3 is made up of 13 amino acids. Germline V gene data show CDR1 as SGHRS and CDR2 as YFSETQ. The CDR3: CVSSLGGYQPQHF. Written as DNA, the CDR3 is TGCGTCAGCAGCTTGGGGGGATATCAGCCCCAGCATTTT.

The V gene is TRBV7-3, the J gene TRBJ2-2; TRBD1 or TRBD2 may be the D gene (5 bases each). Germline V gene lookup returns CDR1 SGHTA and CDR2 FQGTGA. V gave up 2 bases and J gave up 0 bases, with 7 bases separating them. The CDR3 is 15 amino acids. CDR3 region: CASSLQGANTGELFF. CDR3 bases: TGTGCCAGCAGCTTACAGGGAGCGAACACCGGGGAGCTGTTTTTT.

Many counts were recorded for this clonotype. The chain uses TRBV19 and TRBJ2-1; 8 bases match TRBD2. The CDR3 length is 14 residues. Looked up from germline, CDR1 is LNHDA and CDR2 is SQIVND (reference sequence). Trimming cost V 5 bases and J 5 bases; bases outside gene matches: 5. Here the CDR3 DNA reads TGTGCCAGTAGTCACGGGGGGGCCGACAATGAGCAGTTCTTC. This translates into CASSHGGADNEQFF.

The table lists this clonotype with many counts. The rearrangement links TRBV7-2 to TRBJ2-3; D possibly corresponds to TRBD2 (5 bases). V lost 1 base and J 2 bases, leaving 10 bases between the germline ends. Germline CDR1 SGHTA, CDR2 FQGNSA. The CDR3 is 15 residues long. CDR3 protein: CASSLVGGFTDTQYF. The CDR3 DNA is TGTGCCAGCAGCTTAGTTGGCGGGTTCACAGATACGCAGTATTTT.

This clonotype has ten or more counts. The chain employs TRBV6-2 or TRBV6-3 and TRBJ1-5, with TRBD1 identical over 7 bases. The CDR3 has 14 amino acids. V shed 5 bases, J shed 4 bases, and the junction held 5 bases outside the gene matches. From germline, CDR1 is MNHEY and CDR2 SVGEGT. The CDR3 sequence: CASSRQGGNQPQHF. CDR3 bases: TGTGCCAGCAGTAGACAGGGAGGAAATCAGCCCCAGCATTTT.

The rearrangement joins TRBV19 to TRBJ2-5; TRBD2 is a possible D gene (5 bases). Trimming pared 5 bases from V and 1 base from J, leaving 11 bases between. The CDR3 runs to 14 residues. Germline values: CDR1 LNHDA, CDR2 SQIVND (reference sequence). The CDR3 DNA reads TGTGCCAGTAGTTTCTTGGGAGCCCAAGAGACCCAGTACTTC. Protein: CASSFLGAQETQYF.

This clonotype was counted once. This chain joins TRBV11-2 and TRBJ1-6, with D unresolved. V lost 0 bases and J lost 8, with 5 bases in between. The CDR3 sequence is 13 residues long. CDR1 SGHAT and CDR2 FQNNGV come from the germline V gene. The CDR3 region is CASSLEFDSPLHF. The DNA of the CDR3 is TGTGCCAGCAGCTTAGAATTCGATTCACCCCTCCACTTT.

This clonotype was detected many times. The CDR3 sequence is CASTGGDQPQHF. The CDR3 DNA reads TGTGCTTCCACAGGGGGCGATCAGCCCCAGCATTTT. V and J are TRBV27 and TRBJ1-5, with TRBD1 matching 9 bases. Germline values: CDR1 MNHEY, CDR2 SMNVEV (reference sequence). CDR3 length: 12 residues.

CDR3 sequence: CASSLTILVRYF. In DNA, the CDR3 is TGTGCCAGCAGCTTAACAATACTAGTTCGGTACTTC. The rearrangement joins TRBV7-3 to TRBJ2-7, with D perhaps matching TRBD2 (5 bases). V lost 0 bases and J lost 12, with 12 bases in between. In germline, CDR1 is SGHTA, CDR2 FQGTGA. This CDR3 contains 12 residues. Full variable domain (rest looked up from reference TRBV7-3 and TRBJ2-7): GAGVSQTPSNKVTEKGKYVELRCDPISGHTALYWYRQSLGQGPEFLIYFQGTGAADDSGLPNDRFFAVRPEGSVSTLKIQRTERGDSAVYLCASSLTILVRYFGPGTRLTVT.

There are a few counts of this clonotype. The J gene is TRBJ2-1, the V gene TRBV27; possible D gene TRBD1, 5 bases. The V gene lost 2 bases and the J gene lost 6 bases, with 14 bases spanning the gap. Germline V lookup: CDR1 MNHEY, CDR2 SMNVEV (reference sequence). The CDR3 runs to 15 residues. CDR3 DNA: TGTGCCAGCAGTTTACAGGGATCGAGTTCCAATGAGCAGTTCTTC. Its protein is CASSLQGSSSNEQFF.

This clonotype was detected only once. The DNA for the CDR3 is TGTGCCAGCAGCCTCACCCCCAGCGGGGCCTACAATGAGCAGTTCTTC. This gives the protein CASSLTPSGAYNEQFF. This chain connects TRBV6-5 to TRBJ2-1; 7 bases align to TRBD2. The V segment lost 6 bases and the J segment 2 bases; nucleotides outside the gene matches: 10. The germline CDR1 and CDR2 sequences are MNHEY and SVGAGI. This CDR3 is built from 16 residues.

In its sample, this clonotype was seen a few times. The gene calls are TRBV5-3 and TRBJ2-5; the match to TRBD2 covers 15 bases. TRBV5-3 is identified as an open reading frame with a role that is uncertain. J gave up 4 bases and V 3 bases, and 7 bases lay outside the gene matches. The CDR3 spans 17 residues. CDR3 coding DNA: TGTGCCAGAAGCTCCGGGACTAGCGGGGGGTCCTCAGAGACCCAGTACTTC. This translates into CARSSGTSGGSSETQYF.

This clonotype was counted between two and nine times. The gene calls are TRBV28 and TRBJ1-1; no reliable D call. This CDR3 has 11 residues. Germline CDR1 reads MDHEN; CDR2 reads SYDVKM. Trimming removed 11 bases at V and 4 bases at J, with 11 bases between. The CDR3 protein is CAAGRATEAFF. Written as DNA, the CDR3 is TGTGCCGCGGGTAGGGCCACTGAAGCTTTCTTT.

This clonotype was counted many times. The chain recombines TRBV7-8 with TRBJ2-7; 10 nucleotides align to TRBD2. CDR3 size: 16 residues. CDR1 and CDR2 from the germline V gene are SGHVS and FQNEAQ. With 1 base clipped from V and 0 bases from J, the junction kept 3 bases outside the gene matches. CDR3 protein: CASSLGTSGRSYEQYF. Written as DNA, the CDR3 is TGTGCCAGCAGCTTAGGGACTAGCGGACGCTCCTACGAGCAGTACTTC.

V usage is TRBV9 and J usage is TRBJ1-2; no clear D. V lost 0 bases and J 0 bases, leaving 18 bases between the germline ends. The V gene's germline CDR1 is SGDLS and CDR2 YYNGEE. The CDR3 runs to 18 residues. The CDR3 protein is CASSVDGPGTHSNYGYTF. The CDR3, as DNA: TGTGCCAGCAGCGTAGACGGGCCCGGAACACATTCTAACTATGGCTACACCTTC.